The 17 T cell receptor beta chains below come from one sample, sequenced in a study of early T cells in non-severe SARS-CoV-2 infection. TCRdb re-called the 5' RACE reads with MiXCR, one entry per CDR3 protein. The sample has some 26,000 distinct CDR3 sequences, about 4.2% seen once. The sequenced sample was whole blood. Every receptor here comes from an adult who was a healthcare worker with PCR-confirmed SARS-CoV-2 infection or an uninfected control (not recorded which).

CDR3 nucleotides: TGTGCCAGCAGCTCCCCACAGAGCGGGATACGCTCCTACAATGAGCAGTTCTTC. Translating gives CASSSPQSGIRSYNEQFF. The chain is built from TRBV21-1 and TRBJ2-1; the table assigns TRBD2, which was not confirmed against the DNA. TRBV21-1 is a pseudogene. The CDR3 runs 18 residues.

This clonotype was seen at least ten times. This rearrangement joins TRBV6-1 to TRBJ1-5, with TRBD1 identical over 9 bases. This CDR3 has 14 residues. The germline V gene has CDR1 MNHNS and CDR2 SASEGT. The V segment lost 6 bases and the J segment 7 bases; nucleotides outside the gene matches: 7. This CDR3 is CASRGQGSGQPQHF. CDR3 sequence (DNA): TGTGCCAGCAGAGGACAGGGGAGTGGCCAGCCCCAGCATTTT.

By frequency in the sample, this clonotype is medium-sized. The chain combines TRBV7-8 with TRBJ2-1, with a possible D match to TRBD1 (5 bases). Germline assignment: CDR1 SGHVS and CDR2 FQNEAQ. Deletions cut 5 bases from V and 13 bases from J, with 15 bases between. The CDR3 runs to 12 residues. CDR3 residues: CASSPPQGQQFF. As DNA, the CDR3 is TGTGCCAGCAGCCCACCGCAGGGTCAACAGTTCTTC. The variable domain in full, completed from reference TRBV7-8 and TRBJ2-1, reads GAGVSQSPRYKVAKRGQDVALRCDPISGHVSLFWYQQALGQGPEFLTYFQNEAQLDKSGLPSDRFFAERPEGSVSTLKIQRTQQEDSAVYLCASSPPQGQQFFGPGTRLTVL.

This chain links TRBV6-2 or TRBV6-3 with TRBJ1-2; D is perhaps TRBD1 (5 bases). CDR1 and CDR2 (germline): MNHEY, SVGEGT. V was pared by 5 bases and J by 5 bases, with 15 bases between. This CDR3 contains 14 residues. The CDR3 DNA reads TGTGCCAGCAGTCGCCGGGCACGGACATATGGCTACACCTTC. Translating gives CASSRRARTYGYTF.

In its sample, this clonotype was seen many times. CDR3 residues: CASTSQGAKSPLHF. The CDR3, as DNA: TGTGCCAGCACCTCCCAGGGGGCGAAATCACCCCTCCACTTT. The chain couples TRBV5-6 to TRBJ1-6, with 8 nucleotides matching TRBD1. The CDR3 length is 14 residues. The V segment lost 6 bases and the J segment 10 bases; nucleotides outside the gene matches: 9. Per the germline V gene, CDR1 is SGHDT and CDR2 is YYEEEE.

The table lists this clonotype with many counts. The chain uses TRBV29-1 and TRBJ1-5, with 7 nucleotides matching TRBD1. This CDR3 contains 12 residues. J lost 11 bases, V lost 5 bases, and 9 bases had no gene match. From germline, CDR1 is SQVTM and CDR2 ANQGSEA. The CDR3 DNA sequence: TGCAGCGTTCGGGACAGCATGCTGGCCCAGCATTTT. It specifies CSVRDSMLAQHF.

This clonotype was seen ten or more times. CDR3 DNA sequence: TGTGCCTCCTATAGCGGAGGAGCAAGGCAGTACTTC. As protein: CASYSGGARQYF. The V gene is TRBV2, the J gene TRBJ2-7; D perhaps matches TRBD2 (6 bases). This CDR3 has 12 residues. V was pared by 11 bases and J by 9 bases, with 20 bases between. Germline values: CDR1 SNHLY, CDR2 FYNNEI.

This clonotype was counted many times. The chain carries TRBV5-8 and TRBJ2-3, with D hard to call. Looked up from germline, CDR1 is SGHTS and CDR2 is YDEGEE. V gave up 1 base and J gave up 2 bases, with 5 bases separating them. The CDR3 extends over 13 amino acids. CDR3: CASSLRDTDTQYF. CDR3 nucleotides: TGTGCCAGCAGCTTGCGTGACACAGATACGCAGTATTTT.

This clonotype was observed at least ten times. J is TRBJ2-6 and V is TRBV12-3 or TRBV12-4; no clear D. The length of the CDR3 is 16 residues. Trimming cost V 5 bases and J 0 bases, with 11 bases left between them. CDR3 nucleotides: TGTGCCAGCAGTCGACGAGCAGGCTCTGGGGCCAACGTCCTGACTTTC. The encoded protein is CASSRRAGSGANVLTF.

Many counts were recorded for this clonotype. The chain has TRBV9 and TRBJ2-3, with a tentative D call TRBD2 (5 bases). Trimming left V 1 base short and J 3 bases short, with 6 bases between. This CDR3 is built from 13 residues. Germline loops: CDR1 SGDLS, CDR2 YYNGEE. CDR3 amino acids: CASSVRRTDTQYF. CDR3 nucleotides: TGTGCCAGCAGCGTACGGAGGACAGATACGCAGTATTTT.

This clonotype was seen many times. V gene TRBV29-1 combines with J gene TRBJ2-5; TRBD2 aligns across 8 bases. The V and J ends lost 6 bases and 4 bases, in that order; junction bases with no gene match: 7. Germline loops: CDR1 SQVTM, CDR2 ANQGSEA. The CDR3 runs 13 residues. The CDR3 reads CSVELGGGETQYF. Written as DNA, the CDR3 is TGCAGCGTGGAGCTCGGGGGGGGAGAGACCCAGTACTTC.

This clonotype has a count of ten or more. As DNA, the CDR3 is TGCAGTGCTCCCGCCCGACGAGGACTAGCGGGATACAATGAGCAGTTCTTC. The encoded protein is CSAPARRGLAGYNEQFF. The genes are TRBV20-1 and TRBJ2-1; 12 bases match TRBD2. V was clipped by 5 bases and J by 4 bases; unmatched bases: 12. The germline V gene encodes CDR1 DFQATT and CDR2 SNEGSKA (reference sequence). CDR3 length equals 17 residues.

Ten or more counts support this clonotype. The genes are TRBV2 and TRBJ2-3; 7 bases fit TRBD2. V shed 8 bases and J 2 bases; nucleotides not matched to a gene: 25. In germline, CDR1 is SNHLY, CDR2 FYNNEI. The length of the CDR3 is 20 residues. The CDR3 is CASLSSLSGNRKLPTDTQYF. For the CDR3, the DNA is TGTGCCAGCCTAAGCAGCCTAAGCGGGAATCGGAAGCTCCCCACAGATACGCAGTATTTT.

This clonotype was picked up many times. The chain has TRBV5-6 and TRBJ2-3, with a possible D match to TRBD1 (6 bases). The CDR3 length is 15 residues. The V end lost 0 bases, the J end lost 3 bases, and 11 bases lay between the germline ends. Germline lookup yields CDR1 SGHDT and CDR2 YYEEEE. The CDR3 loop is CASSLVQGGTDTQYF. The CDR3 DNA follows: TGTGCCAGCAGCTTGGTACAGGGCGGTACAGATACGCAGTATTTT.

This clonotype was detected many times. The rearrangement uses TRBV20-1 and TRBJ2-4, with D possibly TRBD1 on 5 matching bases. Per germline, CDR1 DFQATT and CDR2 SNEGSKA (reference sequence). V was trimmed by 7 bases and J by 0 bases, leaving 13 bases between them. The CDR3 contains 14 residues. The CDR3 sequence: CSGIPRVAKNIQYF. Here the CDR3 DNA reads TGCAGTGGAATACCCAGGGTAGCCAAAAACATTCAGTACTTC.

This clonotype was observed at least ten times. This chain uses TRBV20-1 with TRBJ1-6, with 7 bases lining up with TRBD1. The V gene's germline CDR1 is DFQATT and CDR2 SNEGSKA (reference sequence). The CDR3 totals 15 residues. V dropped 6 bases and J dropped 6; count of bases not matched to a gene: 11. CDR3 region: CSAAEPGQPNSPLHF. In nucleotides, the CDR3 is TGCAGTGCCGCGGAGCCGGGACAGCCTAATTCACCCCTCCACTTT.

Details on this clonotype: Being one base from a much bigger clone, this may be a read error. The chain uses TRBV20-1 and TRBJ2-3; TRBD2 matches at 8 bases. CDR3 length equals 13 residues. V was clipped by 3 bases and J by 6 bases; unmatched bases: 5. Germline V lookup: CDR1 DFQATT, CDR2 SNEGSKA (reference sequence). CDR3 DNA: TGCAGTGCTAGGGGCGCGGGGGGCGATACGCAGTATTTT. This codes for CSARGAGGDTQYF.